This TCR beta chain was identified during a study of shared clonotypes between healthy human individuals. Profiling relied on immunoSEQ multiplex PCR, and the TCRdb table lists in-frame clones only, not all of them. Here the sample spans hundreds of thousands of clones, 96% being singletons. The length of the CDR3 is 16 residues. The V end lost 6 bases, the J end lost 0 bases, and 18 bases lay between the germline ends. Germline-derived CDR1 and CDR2 are MDHEN and SYDVKM. As defined, naive CD8 cells were CD45RO-negative and positively selected for CCR7, with terminally differentiated effector memory CD45RA+ cells excluded.

The clonotype was recovered from a woman younger than 45 in good health. V usage is TRBV28 and J usage is TRBJ2-7; the D gene is possibly TRBD2 (5 bases). Sequenced sample: naive CD8+ T cells sorted from blood. The CDR3 sequence: CASSILGAVGSYEQYF. The CDR3 DNA follows: TGTGCCAGCAGCATACTCGGAGCGGTGGGCTCCTACGAGCAGTACTTC. Together with reference TRBV28 and TRBJ2-7, the CDR3 gives the full variable domain: DVKVTQSSRYLVKRTGEKVFLECVQDMDHENMFWYRQDPGLGLRLIYFSYDVKMKEKGDIPEGYSVSREKKERFSLILESASTNQTSMYLCASSILGAVGSYEQYFGPGTRLTVT.